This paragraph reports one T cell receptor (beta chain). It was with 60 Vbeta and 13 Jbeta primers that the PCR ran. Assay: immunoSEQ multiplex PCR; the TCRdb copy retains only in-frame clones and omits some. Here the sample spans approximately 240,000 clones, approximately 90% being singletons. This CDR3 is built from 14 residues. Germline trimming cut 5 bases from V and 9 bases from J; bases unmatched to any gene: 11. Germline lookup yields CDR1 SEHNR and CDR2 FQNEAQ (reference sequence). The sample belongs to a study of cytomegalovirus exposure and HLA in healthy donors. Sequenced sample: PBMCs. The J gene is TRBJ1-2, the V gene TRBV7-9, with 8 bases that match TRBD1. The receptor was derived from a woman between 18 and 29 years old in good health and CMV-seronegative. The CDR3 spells CASSPYGQGGSYTF. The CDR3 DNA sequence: TGTGCCAGCAGCCCTTACGGACAGGGCGGCAGCTACACCTTC.